What follows describes a single T cell receptor (beta chain). This clonotype was found many times. Its target antigen remains unknown. Within one base of it there is no much larger clone, and no base qualities were kept. The library was prepared using 5' RACE. The listed sequencing device is Illumina HiSeq 2000. Template switching added a universal primer binding site, and the final cDNA carried a unique molecular identifier that allowed TCR cDNA molecules to be counted accurately. First-strand cDNA for TCR alpha and beta chains was synthesized from specific primers in the conserved constant-segment region. Each cDNA library was double barcoded, with a SMART-Mk sample barcode plus Illumina barcodes, to control for contamination. TruSeq adapter sequences and Illumina sample barcodes were added in two successive PCR steps. The Illumina HiSeq platform was used with custom primers to sequence TCR alpha and beta cDNA libraries. The paper's processing steps were these. Unique molecular identifiers were extracted from raw reads with MiGEC, and CDR3 positions were determined with MiXCR. For each individual, recombination models were inferred using an EM algorithm with the repgenHMM and IGoR tools. The analysis of shared clonotypes was done with the tcR package in R, with sharing normalized by the product of cloneset sizes. To study raw recombination without the effects of thymic and clonal selection, out-of-frame nonproductive sequences were analyzed. The public reads were quality trimmed at Q25 with fastp and then assembled into clones with MiXCR by TCRdb, keeping productive beta chains. Under each unique CDR3 protein, matching rows form one entry showing the most common genes and DNA. The V and J calls reflect TCRdb's pipeline rather than the authors' work. In this sample the table shows around 1.7 million distinct CDR3 sequences, about 32% of which occur a single time. The top ten hold 0.27% of the sample.

The sample is drawn from a study of identical twins (dated by TCRdb to between 2015 and 2016). In the study overall: To test whether fetal clonotypes persist, this study deep-sequenced TCR alpha and beta repertoires from monozygotic twins, from unrelated adults of various ages, and from cord blood. To rule out contamination, the twin experiments were replicated at different times with different library preparation protocols.

The CDR3 holds 17 amino acids from the cysteine to the phenylalanine. The sequence is cut down to CDR3 DNA, 51 bases in frame from base 1. The germline V gene (reference sequence) gives CDR1 as DFQATT and CDR2 as SNEGSKA. The paper's findings and limits, for the study overall: Compared with coincidental sharing between unrelated individuals, out-of-frame TCR alpha sequences shared between twins showed an excess of sequences with low generation probability. Conclusions relied on cross-sectional statistical analysis, since the same donors could not be followed over many years. In beta out-of-frame sequences, excess twin sharing was weaker, because having fewer shared sequences lowered the signal-to-noise ratio. Zero-insertion analyses could be partly confounded by invariant T cells such as MAIT and iNKT, although diverse VJ usage argued against such confounding for most clonotypes. Recombination models systematically underestimated out-of-frame TCR alpha sharing in monozygotic twins but agreed with sharing between unrelated individuals. Abundant cord blood beta clonotypes carried fewer insertions; young adult naive repertoires showed a weaker similar trend, while memory repertoires showed none.

Every donor was a healthy Caucasian. The receptor comes from a newborn girl in good health. The rearranged segments are TRBV20-1 and TRBJ2-4, with 10 middle bases fitting TRBD2. The DNA end favors TRBJ2-7, so the J call may be wrong. Sequencing used cord blood. Read as DNA, the sequence is TGCAGTGCTAGAGATCGACTAGCGGGCCCTCTTACCTACGAGCAGTACTTC. It codes for CSARDRLAGPLTYEQYF.